The subject of this entry is one T cell receptor beta chain. Its antigen remains unidentified. This sample was taken from a study of T cell repertoires in cytomegalovirus infection. For the study at large: It was the public TCR beta signatures that indicated both CMV infection and matching HLA type. General study points: HLA-C-restricted CMV-specific TCR beta clonotypes prevailed in the ex vivo response.

TCRdb independently ran MiXCR on the reads; one entry per CDR3 protein. The sample holds 740,000 or so distinct CDR3 sequences, under 40% seen once. The CDR3 covers 16 residues. The V end lost 6 bases, the J end lost 0 bases, and 16 bases lay between the germline ends. The germline gives CDR1 LNHDA, CDR2 SQIVND (reference sequence). The chain couples TRBV19 to TRBJ2-3; D remains ambiguous. The specimen was PBMCs. The TCR originated in a human donor in good health (CMV status not recorded). Some clones in this sample may be carry-over from other donors' samples. The chain's CDR3 is CASSPMVGASTDTQYF. DNA for the CDR3: TGTGCCAGTAGCCCTATGGTGGGCGCCAGCACAGATACGCAGTATTTT.